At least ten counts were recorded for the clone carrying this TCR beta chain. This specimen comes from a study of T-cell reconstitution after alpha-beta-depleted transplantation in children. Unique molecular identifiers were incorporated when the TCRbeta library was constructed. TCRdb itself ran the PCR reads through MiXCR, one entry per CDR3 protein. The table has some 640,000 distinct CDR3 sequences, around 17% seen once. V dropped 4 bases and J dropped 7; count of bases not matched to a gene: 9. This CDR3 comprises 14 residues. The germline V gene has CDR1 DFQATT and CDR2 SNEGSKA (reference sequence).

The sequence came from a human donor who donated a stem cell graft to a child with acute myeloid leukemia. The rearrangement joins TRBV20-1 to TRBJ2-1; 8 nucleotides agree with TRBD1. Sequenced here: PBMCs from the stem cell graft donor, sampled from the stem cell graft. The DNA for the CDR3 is TGCAGTGCTACTTGGACAGGGAGGAGTAATGAGCAGTTCTTC. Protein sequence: CSATWTGRSNEQFF.